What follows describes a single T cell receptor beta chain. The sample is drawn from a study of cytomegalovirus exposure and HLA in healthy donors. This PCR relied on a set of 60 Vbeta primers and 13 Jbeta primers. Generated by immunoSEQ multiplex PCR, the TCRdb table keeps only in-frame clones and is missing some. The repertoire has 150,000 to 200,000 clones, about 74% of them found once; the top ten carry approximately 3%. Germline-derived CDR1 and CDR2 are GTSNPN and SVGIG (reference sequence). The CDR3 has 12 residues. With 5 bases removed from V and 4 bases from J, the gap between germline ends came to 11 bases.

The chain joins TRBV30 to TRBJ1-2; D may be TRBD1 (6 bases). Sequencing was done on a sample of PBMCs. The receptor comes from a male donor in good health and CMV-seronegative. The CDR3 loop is CAWDRSLYGYTF. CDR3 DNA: TGTGCCTGGGACAGGAGCCTCTATGGCTACACCTTC.